This T cell receptor beta chain was sequenced for a study of PD-L1 blockade in urothelial cancer. Assay: immunoSEQ multiplex PCR; the TCRdb copy retains only in-frame clones and omits some. The table has roughly 100,000 clones, 70% to 90% seen once. The CDR3 sequence is 13 residues long. The V gene lost 2 bases and the J gene lost 7 bases, with 11 bases spanning the gap. CDR1 MNHEY and CDR2 SMNVEV come from the germline V gene (reference sequence). Regarding time point: peripheral blood 6 weeks after treatment start. This receptor was obtained from a man in his 70s with urothelial cancer. The chain employs TRBV27 and TRBJ1-2; TRBD1 is a possible D gene (5 bases). Sequenced material: PBMCs, taken around atezolizumab (anti-PD-L1) treatment. The CDR3: CASSLQRGSGYTF. As DNA, the CDR3 is TGTGCCAGCAGTTTACAAAGGGGAAGTGGCTACACCTTC.